This T cell receptor beta chain was sequenced during a study of beta chain features in type 1 diabetes. CDR3 size: 13 residues. CDR1 MDHEN and CDR2 SYDVKM come from the germline V gene. Of the isolated RNA, all was reverse transcribed, and so the sequenced material was expressed TCRB transcripts. The assay was immunoSEQ multiplex PCR, and TCRdb's table has in-frame clones only and misses some. The data show more than 85,000 clones, 40% seen once. This clone was observed a handful of times. The sample taken for sequencing was stem cell memory CD4+ T cells from blood. This sequence originates from a woman between 18 and 30 years old in good health. The V gene is TRBV28, the J gene TRBJ2-5, with 7 bases aligning to TRBD1. The DNA end is a closer match to TRBJ2-7, so the J assignment may be wrong. The CDR3 loop reads CASSLTGFYEQYF. The CDR3 DNA is TGTGCCAGCAGTTTGACAGGGTTCTACGAGCAGTACTTC.